A selection of T cell receptor beta chains follows, all from one sample in a study of shared clonotypes between healthy human individuals. Sequencing used immunoSEQ multiplex PCR; TCRdb keeps in-frame clones, though not all of them. The sample lists 2 million to 3 million clones, 80% to 95% occurring once. Source material: naive CD4+ T cells from PBMCs. These receptors came from a man aged 18 to 30 in good health. Some clones in this sample may be carry-over from other donors' samples. Each CDR3 is given with its conserved first and last residue. Each record gives: J gene, V gene, CDR3 protein.

j_call: TRBJ1-2; v_call: TRBV5-6; cdr3_aa: CASSSRRYPGYTF
j_call: TRBJ2-7; v_call: TRBV6-1; cdr3_aa: CASRRDYSLAEQYF
j_call: TRBJ2-7; v_call: TRBV28; cdr3_aa: CASSPDRGKRVAYEQYF
j_call: TRBJ2-3; v_call: TRBV28; cdr3_aa: CASSLWNTGAGQGRDTQYF
j_call: TRBJ2-1; v_call: TRBV29-1; cdr3_aa: CSIRWALEGDEQFF
j_call: TRBJ2-6; v_call: TRBV6-4; cdr3_aa: CASSEGTGAGVLTF
j_call: TRBJ1-4; v_call: TRBV18; cdr3_aa: CASSPFGFVGTGAQGEKLFF
j_call: TRBJ2-5; v_call: TRBV27; cdr3_aa: CASSAYRGVLGETQYF
j_call: TRBJ1-1; v_call: TRBV18; cdr3_aa: CASSRDRPEAFF
j_call: TRBJ2-7; v_call: TRBV27; cdr3_aa: CASSFRSSYEQYF
j_call: TRBJ1-3; v_call: TRBV5-1; cdr3_aa: CASSPGTGVSGNTIYF
j_call: TRBJ2-7; v_call: TRBV10-2; cdr3_aa: CASRDLTYEQYF
j_call: TRBJ2-3; v_call: TRBV27; cdr3_aa: CASSFRLQGADTQYF
j_call: TRBJ1-5; v_call: TRBV21-1; cdr3_aa: CASSPVPSGIRNQPQHF
j_call: TRBJ1-1; v_call: TRBV4-1; cdr3_aa: CASSHKDRNTEAFF
j_call: TRBJ1-4; v_call: TRBV7-2; cdr3_aa: CASRGNEKLFF
j_call: TRBJ2-1; v_call: TRBV15; cdr3_aa: CATSRDPTSGRFGEQFF
j_call: TRBJ2-7; v_call: TRBV6-1; cdr3_aa: CASKMGQGSYEQYF
j_call: TRBJ2-7; v_call: TRBV2; cdr3_aa: CAIQGGEGEQYF
j_call: TRBJ1-4; v_call: TRBV28; cdr3_aa: CASSRRARPGGGHEKLFF
j_call: TRBJ2-7; v_call: TRBV7-9; cdr3_aa: CASSPRTSSYEQYF
j_call: TRBJ1-6; v_call: TRBV6-5; cdr3_aa: CASRRRTYNSPLHF
j_call: TRBJ2-3; v_call: TRBV19; cdr3_aa: CASSPRGVGTDTQYF
j_call: TRBJ2-1; v_call: TRBV5-1; cdr3_aa: CASTQGIGNEQFF
j_call: TRBJ2-2; v_call: TRBV5-1; cdr3_aa: CAIKGGQTGNNTGELFF
j_call: TRBJ2-7; v_call: TRBV7-2; cdr3_aa: CASSSGLASHEQYF
j_call: TRBJ1-3; v_call: TRBV7-9; cdr3_aa: CASSLVGGSGNTIYF
j_call: TRBJ2-2; v_call: TRBV29-1; cdr3_aa: CSVPGTSGTKTGELFF
j_call: TRBJ2-7; v_call: TRBV15; cdr3_aa: CATSRDVLAGGYEQYF
j_call: TRBJ1-4; v_call: TRBV6-5; cdr3_aa: CATGAGRMKGVF
j_call: TRBJ2-1; v_call: TRBV6-1; cdr3_aa: CASSRPTGNNEQFF
j_call: TRBJ2-5; v_call: TRBV28; cdr3_aa: CASSLQGLGQETQYF
j_call: TRBJ2-7; v_call: TRBV7-2; cdr3_aa: CASSLGAGGNYEQYF
j_call: TRBJ2-5; v_call: TRBV12-5; cdr3_aa: CASGLGKETQYF
j_call: TRBJ2-2; v_call: TRBV28; cdr3_aa: CASRVPGDGELFF
j_call: TRBJ2-7; v_call: TRBV4-1; cdr3_aa: CASSQVGEAYEQYF
j_call: TRBJ1-5; v_call: TRBV28; cdr3_aa: CASSLLGLFNQPQHF